These 21 T cell receptor beta chains were sequenced from one sample in a study of tissue T cells after allogeneic stem cell transplantation (dated 2022 in TCRdb). Taken with the paper, the label for time point translates to: recipient (host-origin) PBMCs collected before allo-HCT. The receptor library was made with the immunoSEQ multiplex PCR assay. Not all clones reach the TCRdb copy of this immuneACCESS table, which keeps in-frame sequences only. Checked studies attribute under half of the gap to unresolved V genes and leave the rest unexplained. The sample contains around 28,000 clones, roughly 85% of them found a single time. The leading ten clones occupy around 3.5% of the sample. The source was blood, collected before transplantation. The receptors stem from a woman between 18 and 50 years old who later had graft-versus-host disease after an allogeneic stem cell transplant.

This rearrangement joins TRBV9 to TRBJ1-1; D is perhaps TRBD1 (6 bases). The germline gives CDR1 SGDLS, CDR2 YYNGEE. Trimming removed 0 bases from V and 10 bases from J, with 19 bases in between. The CDR3 consists of 15 residues. The CDR3 spells CASSVDLVGGRRAFF. Here the CDR3 DNA reads TGTGCCAGCAGCGTAGATTTGGTGGGGGGCAGGCGAGCTTTCTTT.

This sequence joins TRBV11-2 and TRBJ1-1, with D uncertain. V lost 3 bases and J 1 base, leaving 0 bases between the germline ends. CDR1 is SGHAT and CDR2 is FQNNGV in the germline V gene. The CDR3 is 11 amino acids. CDR3 bases: TGTGCCAGCAGCTTGAACACTGAAGCTTTCTTT. It translates to CASSLNTEAFF.

This chain joins TRBV7-3 and TRBJ2-2, with D hard to call. The CDR3 extends over 18 amino acids. Germline V gene sequence: CDR1 SGHTA, CDR2 FQGTGA. Trimming pared 1 base from V and 7 bases from J, leaving 22 bases between. The CDR3 loop is CASSLIPPAGYSSGELFF. Written as DNA, the CDR3 is TGTGCCAGCAGCTTAATTCCCCCAGCCGGTTACAGTAGCGGGGAGCTGTTTTTT.

The chain has TRBV28 and TRBJ1-2; D gene unclear. Germline CDR1 reads MDHEN; CDR2 reads SYDVKM. The CDR3 has 16 amino acids. Trimming took off 4 bases at V and 2 bases at J, with 17 bases between the two ends. CDR3 protein: CASSSHIDGANYGYTF. The CDR3 DNA is TGTGCCAGCAGTTCACACATCGACGGAGCGAACTATGGCTACACCTTC.

Here the CDR3 reads CASSELPIPQSENYGYTF. CDR3 in DNA: TGTGCCAGCAGTGAATTGCCAATCCCCCAGTCTGAAAACTATGGCTACACCTTC. V is TRBV25-1 and J is TRBJ1-2; D remains ambiguous. With 1 base removed from V and 2 bases from J, the gap between germline ends came to 20 bases. CDR1 and CDR2 (germline): MGHDK, SYGVNS. This CDR3 contains 18 residues.

This clone was picked up one time. The V and J genes are TRBV7-2 and TRBJ2-3; D gene ambiguous. CDR1 is SGHTA, CDR2 FQGNSA, per germline. The CDR3 has 17 amino acids. The V end lost 1 base, the J end lost 0 bases, and 14 bases lay between the germline ends. Written as DNA, the CDR3 is TGTGCCAGCAGCTTAGTCGTCTACACGACTAGCACAGATACGCAGTATTTT. Protein sequence: CASSLVVYTTSTDTQYF.

The chain combines TRBV15 with TRBJ1-2, with 7 bases fitting TRBD1. CDR3 length equals 17 residues. The V and J ends lost 8 bases and 0 bases, in that order; junction bases with no gene match: 15. Looked up from germline, CDR1 is LNHNV and CDR2 is YYDKDF (reference sequence). In DNA form, the CDR3 reads TGTGCCACCCGGACAGGCGGGACAAAATCGACTAACTATGGCTACACCTTC. It yields the protein CATRTGGTKSTNYGYTF.

The chain combines TRBV19 with TRBJ2-1, with D hard to call. This CDR3 comprises 12 residues. Germline V lookup: CDR1 LNHDA, CDR2 SQIVND (reference sequence). V was clipped by 3 bases and J by 10 bases, with 10 bases between them. The CDR3 DNA reads TGTGCCAGTAGTATGATCCTCGGGGAGCAGTTCTTC. It is translated as CASSMILGEQFF.

The genes are TRBV4-2 and TRBJ1-1, with TRBD1 matching 10 bases. With V trimmed by 3 bases and J by 8 bases, 9 bases remained unmatched. This CDR3 has 15 amino acids. The V gene's germline CDR1 is LGHNA and CDR2 YNFKEQ. The CDR3 spells CASSQELDRGREAFF. The CDR3 DNA sequence: TGTGCCAGCAGCCAGGAACTAGACAGGGGGCGCGAAGCTTTCTTT.

The chain couples TRBV6-1 to TRBJ2-3; 10 bases map to TRBD2. From germline, CDR1 is MNHNS and CDR2 SASEGT. Losses at the gene ends were 2 bases for V and 4 bases for J; bases not matched to a gene: 3. This CDR3 has 15 residues. The chain's CDR3 is CASSEKAGGPDTQYF. The CDR3 DNA reads as TGTGCCAGCAGTGAAAAAGCGGGGGGGCCAGATACGCAGTATTTT.

V and J are TRBV9 and TRBJ2-1; possibly TRBD2 for D (6 bases). The CDR3 length is 14 residues. From germline, CDR1 is SGDLS and CDR2 YYNGEE. Trimming took 1 base from V and 4 from J, leaving 9 bases between them. CDR3 DNA sequence: TGTGCCAGCAGCGTATCGCGGGAATACAATGAGCAGTTCTTC. Protein sequence: CASSVSREYNEQFF.

V gene TRBV20-1 combines with J gene TRBJ2-7, with unresolved D. The V and J ends lost 6 bases and 5 bases respectively, with 11 bases between them. The CDR3 covers 11 residues. The germline V gene has CDR1 DFQATT and CDR2 SNEGSKA (reference sequence). CDR3 in amino acids: CSADIKHEQYF. The CDR3 bases are TGCAGTGCCGATATTAAACACGAGCAGTACTTC.

The V call is TRBV9, the J call TRBJ1-1, with D possibly TRBD1 on 5 matching bases. The CDR3 totals 14 residues. From germline, CDR1 is SGDLS and CDR2 YYNGEE. Between the trimmed V and J ends, which lost 4 bases and 4 bases, there was a span of 14 bases. For the CDR3, the DNA is TGTGCCAGCAGCCCCACGGGGGGGGGCACTGAAGCTTTCTTT. Its protein product is CASSPTGGGTEAFF.

This sequence joins TRBV15 and TRBJ1-5; the D gene is possibly TRBD1 (5 bases). Germline CDR1 reads LNHNV; CDR2 reads YYDKDF (reference sequence). CDR3 length equals 16 residues. V dropped 3 bases and J dropped 6 bases, with 18 bases sitting between them. The CDR3 bases are TGTGCCACCAGCAGTAGCCAGGGTCAATCGAGTCAGCCCCAGCATTTT. Translated: CATSSSQGQSSQPQHF.

V usage is TRBV3-1 (or the pseudogene TRBV3-2) and J usage is TRBJ1-2; D gene ambiguous. V lost 5 bases, J lost 2 bases, and 6 bases lay in between. Germline V CDR1 and CDR2: LGHDT, YNNKEL (reference sequence). The CDR3 length is 12 residues. CDR3 DNA sequence: TGTGCCAGCAGCGCAGACAACTATGGCTACACCTTC. Residues: CASSADNYGYTF.

This chain uses TRBV19 with TRBJ2-3, with TRBD2 identical over 8 bases. CDR1 and CDR2 (germline): LNHDA, SQIVND (reference sequence). This CDR3 contains 16 residues. V was clipped by 6 bases and J by 2 bases; unmatched bases: 10. CDR3 DNA: TGTGCCAGTAGGCCCCGGGGCGGGGGGACCACAGATACGCAGTATTTT. It is translated as CASRPRGGGTTDTQYF.

The rearrangement links TRBV29-1 to TRBJ2-7; TRBD2 is a possible D gene (6 bases). The length of the CDR3 is 13 residues. CDR1 and CDR2 (germline): SQVTM, ANQGSEA. Trimming cost V 2 bases and J 2 bases, with 10 bases left between them. This chain's CDR3 is CSVETRDPYEQYF. The CDR3 coding sequence is TGCAGCGTTGAAACGCGGGACCCCTACGAGCAGTACTTC.

The chain is built from TRBV9 and TRBJ2-5; the D is unclear. CDR1 SGDLS and CDR2 YYNGEE come from the germline V gene. The CDR3 consists of 13 residues. Trimming took off 1 base at V and 4 bases at J, with 8 bases between the two ends. CDR3 DNA: TGTGCCAGCAGCGTAAACCCCTTAGAGACCCAGTACTTC. The encoded protein is CASSVNPLETQYF.

J is TRBJ2-7 and V is TRBV27, with 10 bases identical to TRBD1. Germline CDR1 is MNHEY and CDR2 is SMNVEV (reference sequence). The V gene end was trimmed by 1 base and the J gene end by 2 bases; junction bases not matched to a gene: 2. The CDR3 is 15 residues long. Here the CDR3 DNA reads TGTGCCAGCAGTTTATTTGGGACAGGGGCCTACGAGCAGTACTTC. Amino acids: CASSLFGTGAYEQYF.

The gene calls are TRBV27 and TRBJ1-4, with TRBD1 identical over 11 bases. CDR3 length: 16 amino acids. V lost 1 base and J lost 8; bases outside the gene matches: 6. Germline V gene data show CDR1 as MNHEY and CDR2 as SMNVEV (reference sequence). The CDR3 DNA is TGTGCCAGCAGTTTATTGCGGACAGGGGGCCTCGAAAAACTGTTTTTT. This translates into CASSLLRTGGLEKLFF.

The V gene is TRBV27, the J gene TRBJ2-7; D might be TRBD1 (6 bases). This CDR3 is built from 15 residues. In germline, CDR1 is MNHEY, CDR2 SMNVEV (reference sequence). V lost 5 bases to trimming and J lost 0 bases, with 14 bases between them. The CDR3 region is CASSPRQVISYEQYF. For the CDR3, the DNA is TGTGCCAGCAGTCCTCGACAGGTGATCTCCTACGAGCAGTACTTC.